This T cell receptor (beta chain) appears in the sequencing data of a study of post-analysis software for immune sequencing data. Study information: The study covered relapsing-remitting, secondary progressive and progressive-relapsing courses of multiple sclerosis.

On this clonotype: Its specificity is not known.

This CDR3 is built from 17 residues. V gave up 0 bases and J gave up 6 bases, with 21 bases separating them. Germline values: CDR1 DFQATT, CDR2 SNEGSKA (reference sequence). Sequencing libraries made from TCR beta cDNA carried unique molecular identifiers. The source material, roughly 0.85 to 10 million T cells, gave rise to 450,000 to 550,000 cDNA molecules. MiXCR, applied by TCRdb to the PCR reads, yields one record per CDR3 protein. This sample has around 770,000 distinct CDR3 sequences, with about 43% found just once. Notes on the study in general: Among multiple sclerosis patients, normalized Chao1 diversity was significantly below that of controls. Patients had higher frequencies than controls of about five TRBV segments, including TRBV5-6, TRBV5-1 and TRBV20-1. Samples made in the same batch grouped tightly together by F measure.

The sample comprised blood. The V gene is TRBV20-1, the J gene TRBJ2-1, with D perhaps TRBD2 (5 bases). This receptor was obtained from a girl aged 10 to 17 with multiple sclerosis. CDR3 DNA: TGCAGTGCTAGAGATTGGGTTCGAAGCGGCCTGTCCAATGAGCAGTTCTTC. Its translation is CSARDWVRSGLSNEQFF.